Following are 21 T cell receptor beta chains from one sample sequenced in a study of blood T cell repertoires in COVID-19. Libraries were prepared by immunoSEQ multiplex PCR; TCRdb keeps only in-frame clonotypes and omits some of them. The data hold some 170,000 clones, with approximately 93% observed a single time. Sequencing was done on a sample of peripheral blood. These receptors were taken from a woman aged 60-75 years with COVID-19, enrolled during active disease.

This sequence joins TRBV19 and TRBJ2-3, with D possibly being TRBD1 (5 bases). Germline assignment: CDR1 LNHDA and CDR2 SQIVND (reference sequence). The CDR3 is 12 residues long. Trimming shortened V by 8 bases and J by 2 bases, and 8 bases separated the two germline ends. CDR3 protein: CASAGHTDTQYF. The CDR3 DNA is TGTGCCAGTGCAGGGCACACAGATACGCAGTATTTT.

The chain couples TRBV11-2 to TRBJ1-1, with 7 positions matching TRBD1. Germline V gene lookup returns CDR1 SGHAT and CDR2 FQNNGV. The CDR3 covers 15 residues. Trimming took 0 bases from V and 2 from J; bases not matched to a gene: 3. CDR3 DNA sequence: TGTGCCAGCAGCTTAGAAGGGGACAGAAACACTGAAGCTTTCTTT. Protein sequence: CASSLEGDRNTEAFF.

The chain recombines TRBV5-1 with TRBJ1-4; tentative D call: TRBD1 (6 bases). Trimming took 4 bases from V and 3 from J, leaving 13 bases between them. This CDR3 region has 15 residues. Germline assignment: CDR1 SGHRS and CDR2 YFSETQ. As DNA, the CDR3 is TGCGCCAGCAGCCCAGGGGTGGCAGCTAATGAAAAACTGTTTTTT. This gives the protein CASSPGVAANEKLFF.

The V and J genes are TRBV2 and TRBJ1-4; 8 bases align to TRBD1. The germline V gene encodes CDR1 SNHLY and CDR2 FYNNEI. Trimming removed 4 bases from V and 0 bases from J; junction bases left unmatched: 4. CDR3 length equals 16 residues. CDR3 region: CASSGQGRATNEKLFF. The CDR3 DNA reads TGTGCCAGCAGTGGACAGGGGCGGGCAACTAATGAAAAACTGTTTTTT.

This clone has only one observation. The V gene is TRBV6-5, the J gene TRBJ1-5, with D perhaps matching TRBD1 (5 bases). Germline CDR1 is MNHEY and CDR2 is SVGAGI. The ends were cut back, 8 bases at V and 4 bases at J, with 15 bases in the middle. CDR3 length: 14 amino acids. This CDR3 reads CASGRRGENQPQHF. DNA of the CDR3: TGTGCCAGCGGTCGCCGGGGGGAAAATCAGCCCCAGCATTTT.

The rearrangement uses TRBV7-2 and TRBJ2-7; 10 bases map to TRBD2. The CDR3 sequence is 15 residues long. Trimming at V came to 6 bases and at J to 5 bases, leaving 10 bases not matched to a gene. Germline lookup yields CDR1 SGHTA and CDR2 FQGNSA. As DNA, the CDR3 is TGTGCCAGCAGACAAGCGGGGGGGCCTTTCCACGAGCAGTACTTC. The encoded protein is CASRQAGGPFHEQYF. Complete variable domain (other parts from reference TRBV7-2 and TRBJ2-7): GAGVSQSPSNKVTEKGKDVELRCDPISGHTALYWYRQSLGQGLEFLIYFQGNSAPDKSGLPSDRFSAERTGGSVSTLTIQRTQQEDSAVYLCASRQAGGPFHEQYFGPGTRLTVT.

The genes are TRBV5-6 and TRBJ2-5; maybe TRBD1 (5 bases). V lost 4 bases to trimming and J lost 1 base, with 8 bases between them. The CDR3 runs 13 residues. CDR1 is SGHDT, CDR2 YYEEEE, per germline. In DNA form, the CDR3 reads TGTGCCAGCAGCGCCGACAGCCAAGAGACCCAGTACTTC. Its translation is CASSADSQETQYF.

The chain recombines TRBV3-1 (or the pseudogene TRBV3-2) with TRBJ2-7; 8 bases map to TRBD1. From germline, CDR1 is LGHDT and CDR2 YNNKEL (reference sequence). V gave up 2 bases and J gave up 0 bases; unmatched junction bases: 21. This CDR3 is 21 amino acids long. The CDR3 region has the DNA TGTGCCAGCAGCCAACATTTTGGCCGGACAGGGTTCCCCAAGAGCTCCTACGAGCAGTACTTC. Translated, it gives CASSQHFGRTGFPKSSYEQYF.

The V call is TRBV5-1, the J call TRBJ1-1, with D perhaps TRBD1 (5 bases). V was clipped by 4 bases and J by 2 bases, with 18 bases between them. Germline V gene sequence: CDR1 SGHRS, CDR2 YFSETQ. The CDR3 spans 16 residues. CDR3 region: CASSPQGSMGNTEAFF. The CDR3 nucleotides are TGCGCCAGCAGCCCCCAGGGATCCATGGGAAACACTGAAGCTTTCTTT.

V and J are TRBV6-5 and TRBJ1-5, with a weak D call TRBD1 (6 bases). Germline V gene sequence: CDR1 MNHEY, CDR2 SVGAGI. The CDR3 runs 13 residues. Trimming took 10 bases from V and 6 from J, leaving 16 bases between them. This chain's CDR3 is CAITGGPSQPQHF. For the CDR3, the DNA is TGTGCCATAACCGGGGGGCCGAGTCAGCCCCAGCATTTT.

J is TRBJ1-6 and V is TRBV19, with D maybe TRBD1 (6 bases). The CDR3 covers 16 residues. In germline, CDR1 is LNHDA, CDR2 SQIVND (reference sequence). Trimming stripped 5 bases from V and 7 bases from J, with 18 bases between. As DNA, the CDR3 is TGTGCCAGTAGTCTTTACCGGGACACCCACAATTCACCCCTCCACTTT. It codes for CASSLYRDTHNSPLHF.

DNA of the CDR3: TGTGCCAGCAGCCAAGTAGGCATTGGGGGGGAGACCCAGTACTTC. Amino acids: CASSQVGIGGETQYF. The V call is TRBV14, the J call TRBJ2-5, with TRBD2 as a possible D gene (6 bases). CDR3 length equals 15 residues. The V gene lost 1 base and the J gene lost 5 bases, with 14 bases spanning the gap. Germline V gives CDR1 SGHDN, CDR2 FVKESK.

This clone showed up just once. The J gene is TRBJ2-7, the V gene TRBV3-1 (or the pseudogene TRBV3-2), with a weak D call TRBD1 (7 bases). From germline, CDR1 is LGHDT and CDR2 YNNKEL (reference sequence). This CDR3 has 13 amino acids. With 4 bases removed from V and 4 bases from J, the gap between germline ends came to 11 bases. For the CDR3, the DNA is TGTGCCAGCAGCCCCGGGGGACAGTACGAGCAGTACTTC. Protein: CASSPGGQYEQYF.

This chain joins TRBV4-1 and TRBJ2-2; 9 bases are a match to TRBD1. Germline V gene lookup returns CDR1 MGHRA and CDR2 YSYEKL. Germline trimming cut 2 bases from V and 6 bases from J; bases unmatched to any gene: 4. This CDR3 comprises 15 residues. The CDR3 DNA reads TGCGCCAGCAGCCAACCCGGGACAGGGTCCGGGGAGCTGTTTTTT. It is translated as CASSQPGTGSGELFF.

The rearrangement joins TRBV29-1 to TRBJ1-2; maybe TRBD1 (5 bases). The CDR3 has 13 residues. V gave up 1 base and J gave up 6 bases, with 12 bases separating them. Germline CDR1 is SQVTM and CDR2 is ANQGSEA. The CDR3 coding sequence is TGCAGCGTTGAAGGTACGACAGTAGATGGCTACACCTTC. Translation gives CSVEGTTVDGYTF.

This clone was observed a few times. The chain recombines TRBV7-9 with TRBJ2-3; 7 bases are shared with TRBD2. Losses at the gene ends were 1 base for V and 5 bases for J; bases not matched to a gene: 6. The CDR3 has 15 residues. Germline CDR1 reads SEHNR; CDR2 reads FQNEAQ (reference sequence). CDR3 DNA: TGTGCCAGCAGCTTAGTAGGGTCTAGCGGAGATACGCAGTATTTT. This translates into CASSLVGSSGDTQYF.

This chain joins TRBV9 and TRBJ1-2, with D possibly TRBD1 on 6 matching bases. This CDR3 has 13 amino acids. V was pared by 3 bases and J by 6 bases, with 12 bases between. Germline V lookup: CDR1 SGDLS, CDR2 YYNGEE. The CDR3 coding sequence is TGTGCCAGCAGCGAAGGCAGGGGAGATGGCTACACCTTC. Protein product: CASSEGRGDGYTF.

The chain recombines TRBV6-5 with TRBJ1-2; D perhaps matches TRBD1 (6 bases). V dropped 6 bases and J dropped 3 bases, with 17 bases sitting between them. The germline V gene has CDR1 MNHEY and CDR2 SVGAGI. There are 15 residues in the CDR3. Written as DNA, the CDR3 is TGTGCCAGCAGAACTTGGGGGCAGCTTGACTATGGCTACACCTTC. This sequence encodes CASRTWGQLDYGYTF.

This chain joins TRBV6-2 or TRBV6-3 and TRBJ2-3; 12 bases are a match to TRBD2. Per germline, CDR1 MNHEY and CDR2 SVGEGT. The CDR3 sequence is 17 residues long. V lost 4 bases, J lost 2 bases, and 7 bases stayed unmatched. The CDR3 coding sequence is TGTGCCAGCAGTTCCGACCGACTAGCGGGGGACACAGATACGCAGTATTTT. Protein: CASSSDRLAGDTDTQYF.

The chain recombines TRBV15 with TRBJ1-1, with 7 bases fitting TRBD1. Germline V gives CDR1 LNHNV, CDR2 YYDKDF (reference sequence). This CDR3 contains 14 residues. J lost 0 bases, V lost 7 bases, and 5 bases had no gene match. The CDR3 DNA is TGTGCCACCAAGACCAGGGGGATGAACACTGAAGCTTTCTTT. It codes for CATKTRGMNTEAFF.

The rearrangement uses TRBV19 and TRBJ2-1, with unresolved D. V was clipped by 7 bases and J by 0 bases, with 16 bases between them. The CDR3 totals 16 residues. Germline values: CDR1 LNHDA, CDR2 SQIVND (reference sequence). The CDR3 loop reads CASTPFPTSSYNEQFF. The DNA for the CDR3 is TGTGCCAGTACCCCCTTCCCCACCAGCTCCTACAATGAGCAGTTCTTC.